The 30 T cell receptor beta chains listed next were all sequenced from one sample in a study of CXCR3-negative and CXCR3-positive naive CD8 T cells. Antigens for these TCRs are unknown. It was by 5' RACE with UMI labels that the TRB cDNA libraries were prepared. TCRdb re-called the 5' RACE reads; every CDR3 protein appears as one record, without DNA. The sample table sets out 85,000 to 130,000 distinct CDR3 sequences. Regarding the study as a whole: Comparison of naive cells showed more hydrophobic TRB CDR3s in CXCR3-positive than in CXCR3-negative naive cells.

The sample was naive CXCR3+ CD8+ T cells from blood. Stated subset: CD45RO-CCR7+CD27+CD95- naive CD8+ T cells expressing CXCR3 (TNR3+). These receptors were obtained from a human donor in good health. Some clones in this sample may be carry-over from other donors' samples.

The CDR3 sequence: CASSATSGRGNEQFF. This chain joins TRBV2 and TRBJ2-1; TCRdb reports TRBD2, a call that lacks DNA to check it against. Germline values: CDR1 SNHLY, CDR2 FYNNEI. The CDR3 has 15 residues.

The chain has TRBV20-1 and TRBJ2-1; without DNA, the TCRdb call of TRBD2 cannot be checked. Germline V gives CDR1 DFQATT, CDR2 SNEGSKA (reference sequence). The CDR3 has 19 residues. The chain's CDR3 is CSARDSELGGLAGVDEQFF.

This chain's CDR3 is CASTGGGNSPLHF. The chain couples TRBV6-6 to TRBJ1-6. Per the germline V gene, CDR1 is MNHNY and CDR2 is SVGAGI (reference sequence). CDR3 length: 13 amino acids.

This rearrangement joins TRBV29-1 to TRBJ2-2. Germline-derived CDR1 and CDR2 are SQVTM and ANQGSEA. The CDR3 is 12 amino acids. The CDR3 loop reads CGATTYTGELFF.

V gene TRBV5-1 combines with J gene TRBJ1-6. CDR1 and CDR2 (germline): SGHRS, YFSETQ. The CDR3 is made up of 16 amino acids. This CDR3 is CASSLALAAYNSPLHF.

This rearrangement joins TRBV5-1 to TRBJ1-1. The CDR3 sequence is 15 residues long. The germline gives CDR1 SGHRS, CDR2 YFSETQ. The CDR3 protein is CASSYSKTGRTEAFF. Complete variable domain (other parts from reference TRBV5-1 and TRBJ1-1): KAGVTQTPRYLIKTRGQQVTLSCSPISGHRSVSWYQQTPGQGLQFLFEYFSETQRNKGNFPGRFSGRQFSNSRSEMNVSTLELGDSALYLCASSYSKTGRTEAFFGQGTRLTVV.

The chain recombines TRBV10-3 with TRBJ1-2; TCRdb calls TRBD1, which cannot be checked without DNA. The CDR3 sequence is 19 residues long. CDR1 is ENHRY, CDR2 SYGVKD, per germline. This CDR3 is CAISGQGLTEERFSYGYTF.

The chain carries TRBV4-3 and TRBJ1-1; the TCRdb D gene call, TRBD1, has no DNA to confirm it. Per germline, CDR1 LGHNA and CDR2 YSLEER. The length of the CDR3 is 15 residues. The CDR3 reads CASSQDFSGGLGAFF.

The rearrangement links TRBV25-1 to TRBJ2-1; TCRdb names TRBD2, which stays unverified in the absence of DNA. Germline lookup yields CDR1 MGHDK and CDR2 SYGVNS. The CDR3 is 15 residues long. CDR3 region: CASAEEETSDNEQFF.

The rearrangement uses TRBV6-6 and TRBJ1-1. CDR1 and CDR2 (germline): MNHNY, SVGAGI (reference sequence). This CDR3 comprises 15 residues. The CDR3 is CASSYSQDTNTEAFF.

The CDR3 sequence: CATSNSPAGELFF. The chain employs TRBV15 and TRBJ2-2; no DNA is available, so the TRBD1 call from TCRdb remains unchecked. The CDR3 consists of 13 residues. Looked up from germline, CDR1 is LNHNV and CDR2 is YYDKDF (reference sequence).

The V gene is TRBV7-9, the J gene TRBJ2-5; without DNA, the TCRdb call of TRBD1 cannot be checked. The CDR3 spans 13 residues. From germline, CDR1 is SEHNR and CDR2 FQNEAQ (reference sequence). The CDR3 spells CASSPGTEETQYF. Full variable domain (outside the CDR3, taken from reference TRBV7-9 and TRBJ2-5): DTGVSQNPRHKITKRGQNVTFRCDPISEHNRLYWYRQTLGQGPEFLTYFQNEAQLEKSRLLSDRFSAERPKGSFSTLEIQRTEQGDSAMYLCASSPGTEETQYFGPGTRLLVL.

The chain links TRBV5-1 to TRBJ2-7; TCRdb's D gene call, TRBD2, goes unchecked for lack of DNA. The CDR3 extends over 13 amino acids. Germline V gene sequence: CDR1 SGHRS, CDR2 YFSETQ. The CDR3 is CASSLTSDYEQYF.

The chain employs TRBV7-9 and TRBJ2-7. There are 12 residues in the CDR3. The germline V gene encodes CDR1 SEHNR and CDR2 FQNEAQ (reference sequence). CDR3 residues: CASSLGQYEQYF.

V is TRBV29-1 and J is TRBJ2-7. Germline CDR1 reads SQVTM; CDR2 reads ANQGSEA. CDR3 length: 13 residues. The CDR3 reads CSVTDRSSYEQYF.

The rearrangement uses TRBV12-3 or TRBV12-4 and TRBJ2-3. This CDR3 region has 15 residues. This chain's CDR3 is CASSAWLEYTDTQYF.

The V and J genes are TRBV27 and TRBJ2-3. The CDR3 is 12 amino acids. Germline CDR1 MNHEY, CDR2 SMNVEV (reference sequence). The CDR3 here is CASRDPPDTQYF.

This sequence joins TRBV29-1 and TRBJ2-7; there is no DNA to check the TCRdb D call of TRBD1. The CDR3 runs to 14 residues. Germline V lookup: CDR1 SQVTM, CDR2 ANQGSEA. CDR3 protein: CSVAGGAYVYEQYF.

This chain links TRBV21-1 with TRBJ2-2; TCRdb's D call, TRBD2, is unchecked because there is no DNA. TRBV21-1 counts as a pseudogene. The CDR3 is 19 amino acids. CDR3 sequence reads: CASSKDTYTAGRNTGELFF.

The rearrangement joins TRBV10-3 to TRBJ1-1. CDR1 is ENHRY and CDR2 is SYGVKD in the germline V gene. The length of the CDR3 is 14 residues. CDR3 residues: CALRGEGRGTEAFF.

The rearrangement joins TRBV12-3 or TRBV12-4 to TRBJ2-1; the TCRdb call, TRBD1, lacks DNA for checking. The CDR3 is made up of 15 amino acids. CDR3 residues: CASASLGTVDNEQFF.

The chain combines TRBV6-2 or TRBV6-3 with TRBJ2-7; lacking DNA, the TRBD2 call made by TCRdb goes unchecked. The CDR3 totals 15 residues. Germline lookup yields CDR1 MNHEY and CDR2 SVGEGT. The CDR3 loop reads CASSYGGGAEYEQYF.

The rearrangement joins TRBV19 to TRBJ1-2; TCRdb gives TRBD1 as the D gene, but with no DNA this cannot be confirmed. The CDR3 is made up of 14 amino acids. CDR1 and CDR2 (germline): LNHDA, SQIVND (reference sequence). The CDR3 reads CASKTGTDTLGYTF. The whole variable domain, filled in from reference TRBV19 and TRBJ1-2, reads DGGITQSPKYLFRKEGQNVTLSCEQNLNHDAMYWYRQDPGQGLRLIYYSQIVNDFQKGDIAEGYSVSREKKESFPLTVTSAQKNPTAFYLCASKTGTDTLGYTFGSGTRLTVV.

The CDR3 here is CASATRRTGGRHEQFF. J is TRBJ2-1 and V is TRBV7-9; TCRdb proposes TRBD1, but this gene call is untestable without DNA. The germline CDR1 and CDR2 sequences are SEHNR and FQNEAQ (reference sequence). This CDR3 has 16 residues.

This chain links TRBV5-1 with TRBJ2-1; TCRdb proposes TRBD1, but this gene call is untestable without DNA. The CDR3 sequence is 15 residues long. In germline, CDR1 is SGHRS, CDR2 YFSETQ. CDR3: CASSFSQGGRNEQFF. The full variable domain, its missing parts supplied by reference TRBV5-1 and TRBJ2-1, is KAGVTQTPRYLIKTRGQQVTLSCSPISGHRSVSWYQQTPGQGLQFLFEYFSETQRNKGNFPGRFSGRQFSNSRSEMNVSTLELGDSALYLCASSFSQGGRNEQFFGPGTRLTVL.

The J gene is TRBJ2-1, the V gene TRBV3-2. TRBV3-2 is shown as a pseudogene. This CDR3 comprises 15 residues. CDR3 loop: CASSQFAGAYNEQFF.

The rearrangement links TRBV7-9 to TRBJ1-2; no DNA is available, so the TRBD1 call from TCRdb remains unchecked. The CDR3 spans 13 residues. CDR1 SEHNR and CDR2 FQNEAQ come from the germline V gene (reference sequence). The CDR3 sequence is CASSRDREDGYTF.

This chain uses TRBV3-1 with TRBJ2-5; TCRdb designates TRBD1, a call that cannot be tested without DNA. This CDR3 comprises 19 residues. Germline V gene lookup returns CDR1 LGHDT and CDR2 YNNKEL (reference sequence). The CDR3 sequence: CASSQDEGAKGQPRETQYF.

The gene calls are TRBV5-1 and TRBJ1-1; TCRdb's D gene call, TRBD1, goes unchecked for lack of DNA. Germline V gene lookup returns CDR1 SGHRS and CDR2 YFSETQ. This CDR3 region has 14 residues. CDR3 sequence reads: CASSLKGADTEAFF.

The chain is built from TRBV7-9 and TRBJ2-7; no DNA is available, so the TRBD1 call from TCRdb remains unchecked. CDR1 is SEHNR and CDR2 is FQNEAQ in the germline V gene (reference sequence). There are 15 residues in the CDR3. The CDR3 sequence: CASSLEGSLLGEQYF.